This TCR beta chain appears in the sequencing data of a study of blood T cell repertoires in COVID-19. The CDR3 runs to 12 residues. The germline CDR1 and CDR2 sequences are DFQATT and SNEGSKA (reference sequence). Trimming left V 3 bases short and J 6 bases short, with 11 bases between. Source study methods: How many nucleated cells were present was estimated from reference gene primer amplification. The data were produced by immunoSEQ multiplex PCR, yet TCRdb's version contains in-frame clones alone and is incomplete. V, J and clone size are taken as reported in that table, and D and trimming were inferred from the DNA itself. The sample lists 400,000 to 450,000 clones, roughly 88% occurring once.

Specimen: peripheral blood. The sequence was obtained from a woman in her forties or fifties with COVID-19, enrolled during active disease. The rearrangement uses TRBV20-1 and TRBJ1-2; the D is unclear. Here the CDR3 DNA reads TGCAGTGCTAGTTCCGGGAACGATGGCTACACCTTC. Translated, it gives CSASSGNDGYTF.